The T cell receptor (beta chain) described here comes from a study of control samples from healthy donors and cancer patients. The method was immunoSEQ multiplex PCR; TCRdb's version includes in-frame clones alone and lacks a portion of them. The data contain around 96,000 clones, 85% to 95% of them singletons. From germline, CDR1 is SEHNR and CDR2 FQNEAQ (reference sequence). The CDR3 spans 16 residues. V shed 3 bases and J shed 7 bases, with 19 bases lying between them. This sequence was found in a man younger than 30 in good health. Sequenced material: blood. The rearrangement joins TRBV7-9 to TRBJ1-5, with D possibly matching TRBD1 (5 bases). The CDR3 sequence: CASSFGGPLVEQPQHF. The DNA for the CDR3 is TGTGCCAGCAGCTTCGGGGGTCCCCTCGTCGAACAGCCCCAGCATTTT.